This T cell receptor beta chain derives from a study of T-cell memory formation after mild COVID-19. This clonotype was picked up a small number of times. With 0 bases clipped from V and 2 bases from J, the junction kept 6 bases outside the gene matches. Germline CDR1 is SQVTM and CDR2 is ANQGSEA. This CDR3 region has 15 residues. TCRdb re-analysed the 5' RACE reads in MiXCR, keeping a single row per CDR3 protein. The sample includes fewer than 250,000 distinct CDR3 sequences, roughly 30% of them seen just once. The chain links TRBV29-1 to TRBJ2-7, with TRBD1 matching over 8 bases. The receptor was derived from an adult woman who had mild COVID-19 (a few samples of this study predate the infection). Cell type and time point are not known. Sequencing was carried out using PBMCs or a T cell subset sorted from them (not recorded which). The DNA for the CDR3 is TGCAGCGTTGAAGATCGAGGCAGGGGGCCCTACGAGCAGTACTTC. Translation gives CSVEDRGRGPYEQYF.